Sequencing of this T cell receptor beta chain was carried out in a study of identical twins. Points from the study as a whole: Beta clonotypes that were abundant in cord blood contained fewer insertions, a pattern absent from memory repertoires. For zero-insertion analyses, partial confounding could come from invariant MAIT and iNKT cells. Out-of-frame alpha sequences common to twins exhibited an excess of low generation probability.

In regard to this clonotype: The antigen remains unidentified. One end of the junction fails to match germline, which may point to a read error.

Unique molecular identifiers were present on cDNA, and template switching added a universal primer site. TCRdb processed the 5' RACE reads anew with MiXCR; each CDR3 protein has one entry. There are 1.5 million or so distinct CDR3 sequences in the sample; under 35% occur only once, and about 0.3% lies in the top ten. Sequenced input: cord blood. This TCR was recovered from a newborn girl in good health.

In DNA, the CDR3 is TGTGCCAGCAAGAGACGGATCCTTATGAACACTGAAGTTTTCTTT. As protein: CASKRRILMNTEVFF. The chain is built from TRBV28 and TRBJ1-1, with D unresolved. Germline V gene sequence: CDR1 MDHEN, CDR2 SYDVKM. The CDR3 runs to 15 residues.